This entry lists 26 T cell receptor beta chains sequenced from one sample in a study of shared clonotypes between healthy human individuals. Clones were sequenced by immunoSEQ multiplex PCR, and TCRdb holds only the in-frame ones, with some missing. The table records some 1,900,000 clones, less than 95% of them present only once. Naive CD8 cells, CD45RO-negative and positively selected for CCR7, excluded terminally differentiated effector memory CD45RA+ cells. Material: naive CD8+ T cells sorted from blood. The receptors here all came from a man aged 18 to 29 in good health.

The chain links TRBV27 to TRBJ2-5, with TRBD2 identical over 15 bases. The CDR3 loop spans 15 amino acids. The V and J ends lost 4 bases and 5 bases, in that order; junction bases with no gene match: 2. The germline CDR1 and CDR2 sequences are MNHEY and SMNVEV (reference sequence). The CDR3 spells CASSSGTSGGETQYF. For the CDR3, the DNA is TGTGCCAGCAGTTCGGGGACTAGCGGGGGGGAGACCCAGTACTTC.

The chain recombines TRBV9 with TRBJ2-7, with 10 bases lining up with TRBD1. The ends lost 2 bases at V and 4 bases at J; junction bases unmatched: 9. CDR3 length equals 16 residues. Germline lookup yields CDR1 SGDLS and CDR2 YYNGEE. In DNA form, the CDR3 reads TGTGCCAGCAGCGTGAGACAGGGACAGGGGATTTACGAGCAGTACTTC. Its translation is CASSVRQGQGIYEQYF.

V gene TRBV4-1 combines with J gene TRBJ1-6; 7 nucleotides align to TRBD1. From germline, CDR1 is MGHRA and CDR2 YSYEKL. This CDR3 region has 19 residues. Germline trimming cut 1 base from V and 0 bases from J; bases unmatched to any gene: 9. This CDR3 is CASSQAGTDKFSYNSPLHF. The CDR3 nucleotides read TGCGCCAGCAGCCAAGCCGGGACAGATAAGTTCTCCTATAATTCACCCCTCCACTTT.

The chain uses TRBV19 and TRBJ2-1; D is ambiguous. The length of the CDR3 is 14 residues. Looked up from germline, CDR1 is LNHDA and CDR2 is SQIVND (reference sequence). V was clipped by 2 bases and J by 7 bases, with 12 bases between them. The CDR3: CASSIKLAPNEQFF. The CDR3 nucleotides are TGTGCCAGTAGTATAAAGTTAGCCCCAAATGAGCAGTTCTTC.

This rearrangement joins TRBV7-9 to TRBJ2-7, with 9 bases fitting TRBD1. V trimming: 11 bases; J trimming: 5 bases; junction bases outside the gene matches: 10. The germline V gene has CDR1 SEHNR and CDR2 FQNEAQ (reference sequence). The CDR3 has 13 residues. The CDR3 here is CAGTGTGIDEQYF. The CDR3 DNA is TGTGCCGGAACCGGGACAGGGATCGACGAGCAGTACTTC.

The V gene is TRBV10-2, the J gene TRBJ2-7; 8 nucleotides align to TRBD1. There are 14 residues in the CDR3. Germline V gives CDR1 WSHSY, CDR2 SAAADI. V was clipped by 6 bases and J by 2 bases; unmatched bases: 6. CDR3: CASREDRDAYEQYF. The CDR3 DNA sequence: TGCGCCAGCAGAGAGGACAGGGACGCCTACGAGCAGTACTTC.

This chain uses TRBV2 with TRBJ1-1; weak D call: TRBD1 (6 bases). Trimming stripped 3 bases from V and 1 base from J, with 12 bases between. The germline gives CDR1 SNHLY, CDR2 FYNNEI. The CDR3 extends over 15 amino acids. CDR3 sequence (DNA): TGTGCCAGCAGTGATTTCGACAGGTCGAACACTGAAGCTTTCTTT. Protein product: CASSDFDRSNTEAFF.

The chain joins TRBV4-1 to TRBJ2-7; 10 nucleotides line up with TRBD2. The J segment lost 0 bases and the V segment lost 4 bases, leaving 9 bases of the junction unmatched. Germline loops: CDR1 MGHRA, CDR2 YSYEKL. The CDR3 spans 17 residues. This CDR3 is CASSLTLAGAASYEQYF. As DNA, the CDR3 is TGCGCCAGCAGCCTTACCCTAGCGGGAGCTGCCTCCTACGAGCAGTACTTC.

The chain uses TRBV2 and TRBJ2-3, with TRBD2 matching 12 bases. Per germline, CDR1 SNHLY and CDR2 FYNNEI. The V gene end was trimmed by 6 bases and the J gene end by 2 bases; junction bases not matched to a gene: 3. CDR3 length equals 15 residues. This CDR3 reads CASRRLAGDTDTQYF. Written as DNA, the CDR3 is TGTGCCAGCAGACGACTAGCGGGGGACACAGATACGCAGTATTTT. Supplemented by reference TRBV2 and TRBJ2-3, the full variable domain reads EPEVTQTPSHQVTQMGQEVILRCVPISNHLYFYWYRQILGQKVEFLVSFYNNEISEKSEIFDDQFSVERPDGSNFTLKIRSTKLEDSAMYFCASRRLAGDTDTQYFGPGTRLTVL.

This rearrangement joins TRBV4-3 to TRBJ1-1; D gene ambiguous. V was pared by 2 bases and J by 3 bases, with 7 bases between. Germline assignment: CDR1 LGHNA and CDR2 YSLEER. This CDR3 spans 13 amino acids. The CDR3 coding sequence is TGCGCCAGCAGCCAAACGATGTACACTGAAGCTTTCTTT. It translates to CASSQTMYTEAFF.

The rearrangement joins TRBV5-1 to TRBJ2-6, with D uncertain. The V end was cut by 0 bases, the J end by 2 bases, with 9 bases between. This CDR3 contains 16 residues. CDR1 and CDR2 from the germline V gene are SGHRS and YFSETQ. CDR3 bases: TGCGCCAGCAGCTTGGCCCTGGTTGCTGGGGCCAACGTCCTGACTTTC. Its protein is CASSLALVAGANVLTF.

The chain carries TRBV11-2 and TRBJ1-1, with D hard to call. The V end was cut by 0 bases, the J end by 6 bases, with 8 bases between. The CDR3 has 13 amino acids. CDR1 and CDR2 (germline): SGHAT, FQNNGV. The CDR3, as DNA: TGTGCCAGCAGCTTAGATCCGGAGGCTGAAGCTTTCTTT. This gives the protein CASSLDPEAEAFF.

The chain recombines TRBV10-2 with TRBJ2-7; the match to TRBD1 covers 10 bases. CDR3 length: 15 amino acids. Germline assignment: CDR1 WSHSY and CDR2 SAAADI. The ends lost 8 bases at V and 2 bases at J; junction bases unmatched: 9. Here the CDR3 DNA reads TGCGCCAGCTACGAGGCCGGGACAGGGGCCTACGAGCAGTACTTC. Translated, it gives CASYEAGTGAYEQYF.

The chain has TRBV7-9 and TRBJ2-2; either TRBD1 or TRBD2 may supply D (6 bases each). CDR1 is SEHNR and CDR2 is FQNEAQ in the germline V gene (reference sequence). The CDR3 covers 15 residues. Trimming left V 0 bases short and J 4 bases short, with 9 bases between. The CDR3 sequence: CASSLAGGSTGELFF. In DNA, the CDR3 is TGTGCCAGCAGCTTAGCGGGGGGCTCCACCGGGGAGCTGTTTTTT. Combining the CDR3 with reference TRBV7-9 and TRBJ2-2 gives the whole variable domain DTGVSQNPRHKITKRGQNVTFRCDPISEHNRLYWYRQTLGQGPEFLTYFQNEAQLEKSRLLSDRFSAERPKGSFSTLEIQRTEQGDSAMYLCASSLAGGSTGELFFGEGSRLTVL.

CDR3 nucleotides: TGTGCCAGCAGCTTGTGGGCCAACTTCGAGCAGTACTTC. Residues: CASSLWANFEQYF. The rearrangement uses TRBV11-2 and TRBJ2-7; D is uncertain. The CDR3 length is 13 residues. Germline V lookup: CDR1 SGHAT, CDR2 FQNNGV. Trimming pared 3 bases from V and 6 bases from J, leaving 12 bases between.

V gene TRBV6-5 combines with J gene TRBJ2-1; D tentatively reads TRBD1 or TRBD2 (7 bases each). Trimming removed 11 bases at V and 2 bases at J, with 13 bases between. The CDR3 loop spans 13 amino acids. The germline CDR1 and CDR2 sequences are MNHEY and SVGAGI. The CDR3 spells CAAGGGAYNEQFF. DNA for the CDR3: TGTGCCGCAGGGGGGGGAGCCTACAATGAGCAGTTCTTC.

This chain connects TRBV7-4 to TRBJ2-7; D is possibly TRBD1 or TRBD2 (6 bases each). Germline assignment: CDR1 SGHVT and CDR2 SQSDAQ. The V and J ends lost 4 bases and 6 bases respectively, with 22 bases between them. The CDR3 extends over 16 amino acids. The CDR3 loop reads CASSSSSSACRGEQYF. The CDR3 coding sequence is TGTGCCAGCAGCTCCTCGTCTAGCGCCTGCAGGGGCGAGCAGTACTTC.

This clone was observed once. In the same sample, other DNA sequences code for this CDR3. CDR3 in amino acids: CASSLRGVNQPQHF. CDR3 nucleotide sequence: TGTGCCAGCAGTCTACGGGGGGTCAATCAGCCCCAGCATTTT. The V gene is TRBV27, the J gene TRBJ1-5; tentatively, D is TRBD1 (5 bases). Germline V lookup: CDR1 MNHEY, CDR2 SMNVEV (reference sequence). Trimming took off 5 bases at V and 3 bases at J, with 11 bases between the two ends. The CDR3 extends over 14 amino acids.

Points on this clone: One end of the junction fails to match germline, which may point to a read error. J is TRBJ2-6 and V is TRBV4-1; D gene unclear. The CDR3 runs 16 residues. Looked up from germline, CDR1 is MGHRA and CDR2 is YSYEKL. CDR3 coding DNA: TGCGCCAGCAGCCATGCGTACACCACTGGCGCCAACGTCCTGACTTTC. Amino acid sequence: CASSHAYTTGANVLTF.

This chain links TRBV6-8 with TRBJ2-7; 10 positions agree with TRBD1. J lost 6 bases, V lost 7 bases, and 9 bases had no gene match. The CDR3 extends over 14 amino acids. Germline V gene sequence: CDR1 MNHGY, CDR2 SAAAGT. The CDR3 is CASTQRDRGGEQYF. DNA for the CDR3: TGTGCCAGCACACAACGGGACAGGGGAGGCGAGCAGTACTTC.

The rearrangement uses TRBV27 and TRBJ2-7, with TRBD2 matching 10 bases. The germline V gene encodes CDR1 MNHEY and CDR2 SMNVEV (reference sequence). This CDR3 contains 17 residues. V dropped 4 bases and J dropped 4; count of bases not matched to a gene: 13. Here the CDR3 DNA reads TGTGCCAGCAGTTGGGACGGTAGCGGGGGGACCTTTTACGAGCAGTACTTC. It translates to CASSWDGSGGTFYEQYF.

This clone was seen once. V and J are TRBV5-3 and TRBJ1-2; D call uncertain. TRBV5-3 counts as an open reading frame of uncertain function. The CDR3 totals 11 residues. Trimming removed 5 bases from V and 0 bases from J, with 2 bases in between. The CDR3 sequence: CARRTNYGYTF. CDR3 in DNA: TGTGCCAGAAGGACTAACTATGGCTACACCTTC.

The chain joins TRBV6-6 to TRBJ2-4; D is perhaps TRBD1 or TRBD2 (6 bases each). CDR3 size: 14 residues. Trimming pared 11 bases from V and 8 bases from J, leaving 22 bases between. CDR1 is MNHNY, CDR2 SVGAGI, per germline (reference sequence). In DNA, the CDR3 is TGTGCCGGAGGGGGTGCAAGTATCGCGGACATTCAGTACTTC. Translating gives CAGGGASIADIQYF.

The V gene is TRBV6-5, the J gene TRBJ2-7; perhaps TRBD2 as D (6 bases). V lost 5 bases and J lost 6, with 17 bases in between. The CDR3 sequence is 14 residues long. Germline V gene sequence: CDR1 MNHEY, CDR2 SVGAGI. The DNA of the CDR3 is TGTGCCAGCAGTCAGCGACTAGACTGGGTCGAGCAGTACTTC. Its translation: CASSQRLDWVEQYF.

This sequence joins TRBV2 and TRBJ2-3; maybe TRBD2 (5 bases). V shed 6 bases and J shed 2 bases, with 9 bases lying between them. Germline V gene sequence: CDR1 SNHLY, CDR2 FYNNEI. The CDR3 loop spans 13 amino acids. CDR3 region: CASRTSNTDTQYF. The CDR3 coding sequence is TGTGCCAGCAGAACTAGTAACACAGATACGCAGTATTTT.

The chain links TRBV28 to TRBJ2-1; D possibly corresponds to TRBD1 (5 bases). CDR1 is MDHEN and CDR2 is SYDVKM in the germline V gene. V lost 0 bases and J lost 5, with 11 bases in between. The CDR3 runs to 15 residues. CDR3 bases: TGTGCCAGCAGTTTATGGCAGGGTCTGGACAATGAGCAGTTCTTC. Amino acid sequence: CASSLWQGLDNEQFF. The entire variable domain, with the rest obtained from reference TRBV28 and TRBJ2-1, is as follows: DVKVTQSSRYLVKRTGEKVFLECVQDMDHENMFWYRQDPGLGLRLIYFSYDVKMKEKGDIPEGYSVSREKKERFSLILESASTNQTSMYLCASSLWQGLDNEQFFGPGTRLTVL.